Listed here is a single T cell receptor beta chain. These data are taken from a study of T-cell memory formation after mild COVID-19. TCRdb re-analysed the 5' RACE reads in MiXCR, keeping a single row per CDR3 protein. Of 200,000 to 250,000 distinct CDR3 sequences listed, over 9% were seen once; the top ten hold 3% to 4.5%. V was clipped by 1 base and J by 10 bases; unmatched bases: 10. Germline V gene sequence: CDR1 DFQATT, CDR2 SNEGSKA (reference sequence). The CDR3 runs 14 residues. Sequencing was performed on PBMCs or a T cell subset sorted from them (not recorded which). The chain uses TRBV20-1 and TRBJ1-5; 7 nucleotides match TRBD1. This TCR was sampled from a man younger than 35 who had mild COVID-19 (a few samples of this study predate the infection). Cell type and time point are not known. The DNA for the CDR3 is TGCAGTGCTAGAGTGGTAGAGGGGGCTCATCCCCAGCATTTT. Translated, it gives CSARVVEGAHPQHF.